A single TCR beta chain is shown here with its context. As yet, its antigen is unknown. The PCR used 60 Vbeta and 13 Jbeta primers. The data were produced by immunoSEQ multiplex PCR, yet TCRdb's version contains in-frame clones alone and is incomplete. This sample has 150,000 to 200,000 clones, with around 77% found just once. The CDR3 is made up of 13 amino acids. Unmatched junction bases numbered 5, after V lost 4 bases and J lost 9 bases. Germline V CDR1 and CDR2: MNHEY, SVGAGI. This specimen belongs to a study of cytomegalovirus exposure and HLA in healthy donors. Study-wide points: For TCR beta chains, V- and J-gene trimming was later linked to a missense DCLRE1C variant. TCR beta chains numbering some 160 were designated cytomegalovirus-associated. The classifier was said to identify cytomegalovirus status with high specificity and sensitivity. As was reported, the HLA-A and HLA-B alleles of most subjects were accurately predicted from TCR beta sequences.

The origin of this receptor is a woman in her 30s in good health and CMV-seronegative. Specimen: PBMCs. V usage is TRBV6-5 and J usage is TRBJ2-3, with 9 bases identical to TRBD1. In nucleotides, the CDR3 is TGTGCCAGCAGTTCGCACGACAGGGGGACGCAGTATTTT. Its translation: CASSSHDRGTQYF.